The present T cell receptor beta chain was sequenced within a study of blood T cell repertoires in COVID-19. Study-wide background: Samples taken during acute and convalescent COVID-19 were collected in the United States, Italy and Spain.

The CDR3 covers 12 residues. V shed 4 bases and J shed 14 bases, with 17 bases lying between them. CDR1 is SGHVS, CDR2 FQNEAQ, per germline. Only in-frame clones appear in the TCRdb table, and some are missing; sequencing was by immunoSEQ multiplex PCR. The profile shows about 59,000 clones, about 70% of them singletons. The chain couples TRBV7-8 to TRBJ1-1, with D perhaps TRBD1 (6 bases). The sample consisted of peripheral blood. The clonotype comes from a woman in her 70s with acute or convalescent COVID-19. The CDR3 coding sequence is TGTGCCAGCAGCTCACCAGGGGCGCCCAGGTTCTTT. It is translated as CASSSPGAPRFF.